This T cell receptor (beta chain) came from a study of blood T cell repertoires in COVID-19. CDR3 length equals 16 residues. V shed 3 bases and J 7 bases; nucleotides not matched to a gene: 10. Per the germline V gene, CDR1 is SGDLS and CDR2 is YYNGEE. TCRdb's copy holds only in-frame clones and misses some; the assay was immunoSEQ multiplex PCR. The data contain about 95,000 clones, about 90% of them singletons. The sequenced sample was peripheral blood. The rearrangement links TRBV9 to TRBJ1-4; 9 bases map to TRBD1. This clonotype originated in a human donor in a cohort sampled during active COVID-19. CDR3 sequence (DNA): TGTGCCAGCAGCGCCCCCCGACAGGGGGAGCCTGAAAAACTGTTTTTT. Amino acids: CASSAPRQGEPEKLFF.